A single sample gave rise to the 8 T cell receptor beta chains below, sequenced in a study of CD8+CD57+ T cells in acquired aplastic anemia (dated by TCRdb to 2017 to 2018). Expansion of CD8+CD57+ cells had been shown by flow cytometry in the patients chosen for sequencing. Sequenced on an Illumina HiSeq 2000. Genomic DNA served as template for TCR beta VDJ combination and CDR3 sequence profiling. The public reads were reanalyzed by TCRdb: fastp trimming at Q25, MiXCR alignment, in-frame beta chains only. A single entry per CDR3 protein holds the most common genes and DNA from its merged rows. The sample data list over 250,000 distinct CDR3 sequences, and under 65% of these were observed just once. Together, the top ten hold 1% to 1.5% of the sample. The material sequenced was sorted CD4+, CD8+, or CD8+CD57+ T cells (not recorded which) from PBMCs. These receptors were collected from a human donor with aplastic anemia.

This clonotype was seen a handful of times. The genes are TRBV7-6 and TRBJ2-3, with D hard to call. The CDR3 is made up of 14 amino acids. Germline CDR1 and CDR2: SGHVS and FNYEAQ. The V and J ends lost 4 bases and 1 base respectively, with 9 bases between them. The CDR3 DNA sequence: TGTGCCAGCAGCTGGACGCACGGCACAGATACGCAGTATTTT. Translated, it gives CASSWTHGTDTQYF.

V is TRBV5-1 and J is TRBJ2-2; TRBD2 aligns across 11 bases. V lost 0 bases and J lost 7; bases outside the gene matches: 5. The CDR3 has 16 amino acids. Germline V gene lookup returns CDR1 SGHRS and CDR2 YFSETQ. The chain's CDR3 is CASSLVAGGPSGELFF. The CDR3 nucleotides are TGCGCCAGCAGCTTGGTAGCGGGAGGGCCTAGCGGGGAGCTGTTTTTT. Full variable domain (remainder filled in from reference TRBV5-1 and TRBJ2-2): KAGVTQTPRYLIKTRGQQVTLSCSPISGHRSVSWYQQTPGQGLQFLFEYFSETQRNKGNFPGRFSGRQFSNSRSEMNVSTLELGDSALYLCASSLVAGGPSGELFFGEGSRLTVL.

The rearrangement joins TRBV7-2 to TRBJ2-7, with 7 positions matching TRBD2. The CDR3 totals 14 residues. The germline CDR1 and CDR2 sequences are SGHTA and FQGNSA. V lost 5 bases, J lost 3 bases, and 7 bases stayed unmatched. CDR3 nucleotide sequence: TGTGCCAGCAGCGGGGGAGGGCTAGTCTACGAGCAGTACTTC. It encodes CASSGGGLVYEQYF.

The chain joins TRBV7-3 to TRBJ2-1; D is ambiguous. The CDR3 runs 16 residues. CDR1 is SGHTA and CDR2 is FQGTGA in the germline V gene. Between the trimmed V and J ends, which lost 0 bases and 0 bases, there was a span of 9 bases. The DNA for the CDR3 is TGTGCCAGCAGCTTAACGTTCGACCGCTCCTACAATGAGCAGTTCTTC. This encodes CASSLTFDRSYNEQFF.

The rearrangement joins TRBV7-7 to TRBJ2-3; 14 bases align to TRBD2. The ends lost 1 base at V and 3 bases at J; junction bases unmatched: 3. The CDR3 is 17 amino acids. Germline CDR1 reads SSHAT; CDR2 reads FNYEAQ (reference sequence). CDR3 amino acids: CASSLGRLAGGTDTQYF. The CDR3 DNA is TGTGCCAGCAGCTTAGGGCGACTAGCGGGAGGGACAGATACGCAGTATTTT.

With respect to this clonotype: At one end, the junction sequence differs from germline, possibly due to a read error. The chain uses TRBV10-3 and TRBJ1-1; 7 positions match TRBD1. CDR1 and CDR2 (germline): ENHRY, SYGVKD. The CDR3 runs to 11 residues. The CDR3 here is CASSVGQVAFF. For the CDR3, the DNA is TGTGCCAGCAGTGTCGGACAGGTAGCTTTCTTT.

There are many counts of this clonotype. CDR3 bases: TGTGCCAGCAGTTTAGCAGGGCGAGGTTATGGCTACACCTTC. Its protein is CASSLAGRGYGYTF. The chain combines TRBV12-3 or TRBV12-4 with TRBJ1-2; D call uncertain. The CDR3 sequence is 14 residues long. Trimming took off 0 bases at V and 5 bases at J, with 10 bases between the two ends.

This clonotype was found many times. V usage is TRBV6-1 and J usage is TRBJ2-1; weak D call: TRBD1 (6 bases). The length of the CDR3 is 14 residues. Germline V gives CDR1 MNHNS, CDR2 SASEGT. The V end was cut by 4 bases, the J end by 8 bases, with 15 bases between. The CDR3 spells CASSVGHGGYEQFF. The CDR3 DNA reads TGTGCCAGCAGTGTGGGACACGGCGGGTATGAGCAGTTCTTC.